The source of this T cell receptor beta chain is a study of T cell clonality in common variable immunodeficiency. Measured with immunoSEQ multiplex PCR; TCRdb has only the in-frame clones, and not every one. This sample carries tens of thousands of clones and no singletons, and less than 15% goes to the top ten. General study results and limits: Compared with healthy controls, CVID subjects showed increased TCRbeta clonality, mostly in about a third. Fewer TCRbeta clones were shared among CVID subjects than controls. Common variable immunodeficiency TCR beta sequences reportedly had fewer deletions and N-nucleotide insertions.

Looked up from germline, CDR1 is SQVTM and CDR2 is ANQGSEA. This CDR3 comprises 14 residues. The junction had 4 bases not matched to a gene; V was cut back by 3 bases and J by 6 bases. This clone was recorded at least ten times. No antigen is known for it. Read sequence stops 3 residues before the CDR3 end, and the germline J gene provides the missing end. The V call is TRBV29-1, the J call TRBJ2-3, with TRBD2 identical over 12 bases. This receptor was taken from a person between 18 and 75 years old in good health. The source material was peripheral blood mononuclear cells. CDR3 sequence: CSVDLAGGVDTQYF. The covered CDR3 bases are TGCAGCGTTGACCTAGCGGGGGGGGTGGATACG.